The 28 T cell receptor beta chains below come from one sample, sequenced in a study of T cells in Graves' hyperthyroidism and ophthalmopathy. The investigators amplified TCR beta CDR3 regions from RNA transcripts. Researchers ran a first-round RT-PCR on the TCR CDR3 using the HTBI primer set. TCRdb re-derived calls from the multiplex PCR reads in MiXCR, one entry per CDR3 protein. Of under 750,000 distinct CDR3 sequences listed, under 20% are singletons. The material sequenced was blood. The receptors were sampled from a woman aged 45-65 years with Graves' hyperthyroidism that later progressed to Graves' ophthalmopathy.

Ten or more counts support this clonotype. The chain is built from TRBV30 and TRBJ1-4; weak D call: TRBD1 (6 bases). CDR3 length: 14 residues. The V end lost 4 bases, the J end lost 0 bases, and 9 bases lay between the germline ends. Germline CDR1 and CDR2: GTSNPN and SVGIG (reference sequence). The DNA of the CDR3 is TGTGCCTGGAATCGACAGGCAACTAATGAAAAACTGTTTTTT. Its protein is CAWNRQATNEKLFF.

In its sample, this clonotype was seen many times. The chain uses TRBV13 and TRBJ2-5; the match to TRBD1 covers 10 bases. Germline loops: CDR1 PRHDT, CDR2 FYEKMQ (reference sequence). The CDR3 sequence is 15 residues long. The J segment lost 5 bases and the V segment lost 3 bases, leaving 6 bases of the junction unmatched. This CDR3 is CASSFGTGVMETQYF. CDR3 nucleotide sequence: TGTGCCAGCAGCTTTGGGACAGGGGTGATGGAGACCCAGTACTTC.

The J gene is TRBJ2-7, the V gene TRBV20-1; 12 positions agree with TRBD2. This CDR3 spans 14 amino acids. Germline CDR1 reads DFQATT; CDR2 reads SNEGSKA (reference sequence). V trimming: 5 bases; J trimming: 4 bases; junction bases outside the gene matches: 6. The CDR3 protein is CSAELAGGSYEQYF. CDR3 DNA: TGCAGTGCTGAACTAGCGGGGGGTAGTTACGAGCAGTACTTC.

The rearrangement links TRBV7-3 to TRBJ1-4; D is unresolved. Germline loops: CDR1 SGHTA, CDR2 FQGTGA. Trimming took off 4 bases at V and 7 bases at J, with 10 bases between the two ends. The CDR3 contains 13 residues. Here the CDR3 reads CASSSTRGEKLFF. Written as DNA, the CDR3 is TGTGCCAGCAGCTCCACGCGGGGTGAAAAACTGTTTTTT.

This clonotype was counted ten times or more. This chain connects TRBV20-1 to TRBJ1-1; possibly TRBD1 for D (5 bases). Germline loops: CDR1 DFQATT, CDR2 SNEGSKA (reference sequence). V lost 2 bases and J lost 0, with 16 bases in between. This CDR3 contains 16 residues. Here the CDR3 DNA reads TGCAGTGCTAGAATATTAGGGACCGCGATGAACACTGAAGCTTTCTTT. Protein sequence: CSARILGTAMNTEAFF.

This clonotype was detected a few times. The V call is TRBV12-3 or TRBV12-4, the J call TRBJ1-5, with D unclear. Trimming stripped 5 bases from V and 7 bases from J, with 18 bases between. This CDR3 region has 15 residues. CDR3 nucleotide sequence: TGTGCCAGCAGTGTGTTAAAAAAGCCTGGGCAGCCCCAGCATTTT. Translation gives CASSVLKKPGQPQHF.

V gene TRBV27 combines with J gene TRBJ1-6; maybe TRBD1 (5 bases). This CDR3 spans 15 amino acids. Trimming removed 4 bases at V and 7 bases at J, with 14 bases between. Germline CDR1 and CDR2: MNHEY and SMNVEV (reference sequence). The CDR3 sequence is CASSSPGAGNSPLHF. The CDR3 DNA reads TGTGCCAGCAGTTCGCCCGGGGCGGGGAATTCACCCCTCCACTTT.

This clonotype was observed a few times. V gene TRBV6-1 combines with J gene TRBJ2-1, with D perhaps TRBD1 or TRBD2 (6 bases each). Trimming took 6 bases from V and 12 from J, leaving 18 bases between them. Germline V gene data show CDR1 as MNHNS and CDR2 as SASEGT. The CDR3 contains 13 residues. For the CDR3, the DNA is TGTGCCAGCAGACGGGGCGGCAGGGGAGGGCAGTTCTTC. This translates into CASRRGGRGGQFF.

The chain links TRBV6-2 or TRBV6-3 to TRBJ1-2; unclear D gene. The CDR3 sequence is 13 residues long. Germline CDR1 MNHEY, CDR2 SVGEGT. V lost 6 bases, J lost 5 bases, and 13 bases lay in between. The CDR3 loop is CASRAVGGYGYTF. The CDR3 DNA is TGTGCCAGCAGGGCGGTGGGAGGTTATGGCTACACCTTC.

The CDR3 loop is CSVEGDAGSYNEQFF. CDR3 bases: TGCAGCGTTGAAGGTGACGCGGGCTCCTACAATGAGCAGTTCTTC. This chain links TRBV29-1 with TRBJ2-1; possibly TRBD2 for D (5 bases). CDR3 length: 15 residues. CDR1 and CDR2 (germline): SQVTM, ANQGSEA. Trimming pared 1 base from V and 0 bases from J, leaving 10 bases between.

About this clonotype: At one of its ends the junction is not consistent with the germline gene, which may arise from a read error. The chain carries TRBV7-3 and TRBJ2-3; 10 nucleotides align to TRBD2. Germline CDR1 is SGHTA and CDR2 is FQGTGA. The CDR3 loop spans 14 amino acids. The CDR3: CAGSRSGGSDTQYF. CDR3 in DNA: TGTGCCGGCAGCCGTAGCGGGGGGTCAGATACGCAGTATTTT. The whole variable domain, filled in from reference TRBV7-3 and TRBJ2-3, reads GAGVSQTPSNKVTEKGKYVELRCDPISGHTALYWYRQSLGQGPEFLIYFQGTGAADDSGLPNDRFFAVRPEGSVSTLKIQRTERGDSAVYLCAGSRSGGSDTQYFGPGTRLTVL.

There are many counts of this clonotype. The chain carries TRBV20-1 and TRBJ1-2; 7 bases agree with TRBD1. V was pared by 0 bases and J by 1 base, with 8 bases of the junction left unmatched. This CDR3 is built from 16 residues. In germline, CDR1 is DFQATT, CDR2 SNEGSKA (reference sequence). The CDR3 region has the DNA TGCAGTGCTAGAGATCTGAGGACAGGCATTAACTATGGCTACACCTTC. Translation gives CSARDLRTGINYGYTF.

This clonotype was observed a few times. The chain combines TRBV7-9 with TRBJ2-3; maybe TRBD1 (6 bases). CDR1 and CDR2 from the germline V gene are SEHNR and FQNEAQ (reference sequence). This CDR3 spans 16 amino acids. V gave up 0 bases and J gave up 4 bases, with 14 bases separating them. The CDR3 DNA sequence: TGTGCCAGCAGCTTAGCAAGGGCCAGGGGAGCAGATACGCAGTATTTT. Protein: CASSLARARGADTQYF. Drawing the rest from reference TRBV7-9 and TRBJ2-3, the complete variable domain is DTGVSQNPRHKITKRGQNVTFRCDPISEHNRLYWYRQTLGQGPEFLTYFQNEAQLEKSRLLSDRFSAERPKGSFSTLEIQRTEQGDSAMYLCASSLARARGADTQYFGPGTRLTVL.

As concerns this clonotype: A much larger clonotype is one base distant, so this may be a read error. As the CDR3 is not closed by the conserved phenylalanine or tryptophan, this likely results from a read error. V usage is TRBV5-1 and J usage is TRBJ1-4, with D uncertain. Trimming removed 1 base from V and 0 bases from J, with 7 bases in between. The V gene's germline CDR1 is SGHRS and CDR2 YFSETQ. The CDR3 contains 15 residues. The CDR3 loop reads CASSLPEATNEKLFS. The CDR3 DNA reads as TGCGCCAGCAGCTTGCCGGAGGCAACTAATGAAAAACTGTTTTCT.

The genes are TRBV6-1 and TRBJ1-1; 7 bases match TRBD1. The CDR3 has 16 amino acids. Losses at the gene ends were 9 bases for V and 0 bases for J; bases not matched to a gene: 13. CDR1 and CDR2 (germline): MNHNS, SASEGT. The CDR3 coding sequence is TGTGCCAGTAATCCGGGACAGCCTTATATGAACACTGAAGCTTTCTTT. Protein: CASNPGQPYMNTEAFF.

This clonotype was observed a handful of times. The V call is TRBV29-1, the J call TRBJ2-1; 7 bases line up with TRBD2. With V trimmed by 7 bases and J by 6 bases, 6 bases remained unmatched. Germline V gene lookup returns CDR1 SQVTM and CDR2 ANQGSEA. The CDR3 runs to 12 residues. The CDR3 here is CSAGGGGNEQFF. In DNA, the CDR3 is TGCAGCGCGGGAGGCGGGGGCAATGAGCAGTTCTTC.

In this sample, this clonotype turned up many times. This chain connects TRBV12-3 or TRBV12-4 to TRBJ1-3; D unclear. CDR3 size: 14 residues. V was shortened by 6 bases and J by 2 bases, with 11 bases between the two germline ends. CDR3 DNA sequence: TGTGCCAGCAGCTACCTTAAACCTGGAAACACCATATATTTT. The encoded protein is CASSYLKPGNTIYF.

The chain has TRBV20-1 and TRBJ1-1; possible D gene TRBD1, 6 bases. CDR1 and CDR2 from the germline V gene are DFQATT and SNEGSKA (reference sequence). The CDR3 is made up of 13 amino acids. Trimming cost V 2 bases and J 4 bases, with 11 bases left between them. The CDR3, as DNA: TGCAGTGCTAGAACACAGGGCCCCACTGAAGCTTTCTTT. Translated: CSARTQGPTEAFF.

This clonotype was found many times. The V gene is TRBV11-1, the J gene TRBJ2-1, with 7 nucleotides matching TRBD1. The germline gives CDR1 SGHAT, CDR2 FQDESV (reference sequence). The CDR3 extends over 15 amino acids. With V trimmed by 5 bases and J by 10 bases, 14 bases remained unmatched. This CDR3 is CASSNRDRLTIEQFF. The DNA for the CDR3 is TGTGCCAGCAGCAACCGGGACAGACTCACGATCGAGCAGTTCTTC.

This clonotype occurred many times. The CDR3 spells CASSEGAGGPQETQYF. In DNA, the CDR3 is TGTGCCAGCAGTGAAGGCGCGGGGGGACCGCAAGAGACCCAGTACTTC. The chain joins TRBV2 to TRBJ2-5; 8 bases match TRBD2. Unmatched junction bases numbered 6, after V lost 1 base and J lost 2 bases. The CDR3 runs 16 residues. The V gene's germline CDR1 is SNHLY and CDR2 FYNNEI.

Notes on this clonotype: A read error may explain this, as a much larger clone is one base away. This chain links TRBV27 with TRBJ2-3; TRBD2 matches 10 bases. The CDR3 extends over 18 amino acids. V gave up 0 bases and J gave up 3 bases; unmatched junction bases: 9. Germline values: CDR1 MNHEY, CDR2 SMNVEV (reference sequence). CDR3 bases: TGTGCCAGCAGTTTATCGATTCTGGGACTAGCGAGAACAGATACGCAGTATTTT. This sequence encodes CASSLSILGLARTDTQYF.

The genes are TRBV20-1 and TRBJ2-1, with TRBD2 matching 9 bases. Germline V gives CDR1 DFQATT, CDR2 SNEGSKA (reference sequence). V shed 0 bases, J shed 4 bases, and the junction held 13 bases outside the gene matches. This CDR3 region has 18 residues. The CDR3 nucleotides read TGCAGTGCTAGAGAACACCGCGGGACTAGCCGCATTTACAATGAGCAGTTCTTC. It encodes CSAREHRGTSRIYNEQFF.

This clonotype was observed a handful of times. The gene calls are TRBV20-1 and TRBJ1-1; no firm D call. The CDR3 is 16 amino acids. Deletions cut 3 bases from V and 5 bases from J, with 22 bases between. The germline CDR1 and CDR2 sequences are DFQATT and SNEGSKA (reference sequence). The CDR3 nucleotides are TGCAGTGCTAGCCGGACGGATCAAGGAGTGGAAACTGAAGCTTTCTTT. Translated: CSASRTDQGVETEAFF.

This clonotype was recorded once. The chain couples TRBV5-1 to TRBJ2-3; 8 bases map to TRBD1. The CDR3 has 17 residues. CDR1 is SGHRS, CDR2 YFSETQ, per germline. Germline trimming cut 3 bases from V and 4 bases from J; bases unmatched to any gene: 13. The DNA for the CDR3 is TGCGCCAGCAGCTCGACGACAGGGGAGGTTTTCGCAGATACGCAGTATTTT. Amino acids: CASSSTTGEVFADTQYF.

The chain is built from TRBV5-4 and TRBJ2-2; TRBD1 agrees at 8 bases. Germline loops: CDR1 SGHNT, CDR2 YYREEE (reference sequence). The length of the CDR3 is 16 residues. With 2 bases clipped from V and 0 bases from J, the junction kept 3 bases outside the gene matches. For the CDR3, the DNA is TGTGCCAGCAGCTTCATACAGGGGGCGAACACCGGGGAGCTGTTTTTT. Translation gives CASSFIQGANTGELFF.

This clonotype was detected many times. As DNA, the CDR3 is TGTGCCAGCACCCCGGGCGGGGGGGCTTACAATGAGCAGTTCTTC. It translates to CASTPGGGAYNEQFF. V gene TRBV12-3 or TRBV12-4 combines with J gene TRBJ2-1; 9 positions agree with TRBD2. Unmatched junction bases numbered 8, after V lost 7 bases and J lost 4 bases. The CDR3 has 15 residues.

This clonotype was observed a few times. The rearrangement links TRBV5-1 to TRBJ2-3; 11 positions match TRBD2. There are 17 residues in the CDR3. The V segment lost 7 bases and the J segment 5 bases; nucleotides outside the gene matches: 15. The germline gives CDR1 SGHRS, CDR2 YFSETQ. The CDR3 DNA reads TGCGCCAGCTCCTGGGCTAGCGGGGGGCTCGTGCAAGATACGCAGTATTTT. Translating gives CASSWASGGLVQDTQYF.

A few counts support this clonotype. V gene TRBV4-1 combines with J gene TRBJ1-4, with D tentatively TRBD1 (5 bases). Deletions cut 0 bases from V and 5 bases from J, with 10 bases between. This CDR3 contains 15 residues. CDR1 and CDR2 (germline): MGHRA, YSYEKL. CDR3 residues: CASSQDSRQNEKLFF. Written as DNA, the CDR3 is TGCGCCAGCAGCCAAGATTCCCGACAGAATGAAAAACTGTTTTTT.